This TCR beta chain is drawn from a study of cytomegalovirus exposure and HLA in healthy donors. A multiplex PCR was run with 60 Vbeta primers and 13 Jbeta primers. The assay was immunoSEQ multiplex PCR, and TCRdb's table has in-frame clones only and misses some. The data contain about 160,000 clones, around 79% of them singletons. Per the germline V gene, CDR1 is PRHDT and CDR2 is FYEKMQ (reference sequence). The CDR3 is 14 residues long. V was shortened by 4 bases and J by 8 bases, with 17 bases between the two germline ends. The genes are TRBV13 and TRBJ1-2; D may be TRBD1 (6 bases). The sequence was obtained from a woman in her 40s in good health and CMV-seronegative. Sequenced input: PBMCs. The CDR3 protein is CASSSTGGAKGYTF. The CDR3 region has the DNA TGTGCCAGCAGCTCCACGGGGGGGGCGAAAGGCTACACCTTC.